Below, one TCR beta chain is given with its context. Its antigen remains unknown. The CDR3 spans 13 residues. Germline V lookup: CDR1 ENHRY, CDR2 SYGVKD. V gave up 3 bases and J gave up 8 bases, with 11 bases separating them. The source material, roughly 18-32 mg of unsorted bulk tissue, was used to co-extract RNA and DNA. This sample was taken from a study of tumor-infiltrating lymphocytes in primary liver carcinoma. As for the study in general: Sample yields of productive TCRbeta reads, ranging from roughly 3.5 to 8 million, were similar across tissue types.

Whole-study findings and limits: Tumor-adjacent and tumor-blood pairs shared a smaller degree of overlap than tumor region pairs.

Starting material of roughly 550 ng total RNA yielded TCR beta cDNA via a constant-region primer. Slightly modified ARM-PCR served as the procedure for the TCR beta libraries. These libraries came from three rounds of nested multiplex PCR. Forward primers for TRBV1-TRBV30 and a C-beta reverse primer served the first two PCR rounds, at about 10 cycles each. A single record per CDR3 protein comes from TCRdb applying MiXCR to the multiplex PCR reads. Of 20,000 to 25,000 distinct CDR3 sequences listed, 75% to 80% were seen once; the top ten hold 40%. J is TRBJ2-1 and V is TRBV10-3; D unresolved. This TCR was sampled from a woman aged 30 to 39 with primary liver carcinoma and hepatitis B virus infection. Material: liver tumor tissue from sampling region 1. The subset here: tumor region T1, superior pole. CDR3 residues: CAISDVGIDEQFF. For the CDR3, the DNA is TGTGCCATCAGTGACGTTGGGATAGATGAGCAGTTCTTC.